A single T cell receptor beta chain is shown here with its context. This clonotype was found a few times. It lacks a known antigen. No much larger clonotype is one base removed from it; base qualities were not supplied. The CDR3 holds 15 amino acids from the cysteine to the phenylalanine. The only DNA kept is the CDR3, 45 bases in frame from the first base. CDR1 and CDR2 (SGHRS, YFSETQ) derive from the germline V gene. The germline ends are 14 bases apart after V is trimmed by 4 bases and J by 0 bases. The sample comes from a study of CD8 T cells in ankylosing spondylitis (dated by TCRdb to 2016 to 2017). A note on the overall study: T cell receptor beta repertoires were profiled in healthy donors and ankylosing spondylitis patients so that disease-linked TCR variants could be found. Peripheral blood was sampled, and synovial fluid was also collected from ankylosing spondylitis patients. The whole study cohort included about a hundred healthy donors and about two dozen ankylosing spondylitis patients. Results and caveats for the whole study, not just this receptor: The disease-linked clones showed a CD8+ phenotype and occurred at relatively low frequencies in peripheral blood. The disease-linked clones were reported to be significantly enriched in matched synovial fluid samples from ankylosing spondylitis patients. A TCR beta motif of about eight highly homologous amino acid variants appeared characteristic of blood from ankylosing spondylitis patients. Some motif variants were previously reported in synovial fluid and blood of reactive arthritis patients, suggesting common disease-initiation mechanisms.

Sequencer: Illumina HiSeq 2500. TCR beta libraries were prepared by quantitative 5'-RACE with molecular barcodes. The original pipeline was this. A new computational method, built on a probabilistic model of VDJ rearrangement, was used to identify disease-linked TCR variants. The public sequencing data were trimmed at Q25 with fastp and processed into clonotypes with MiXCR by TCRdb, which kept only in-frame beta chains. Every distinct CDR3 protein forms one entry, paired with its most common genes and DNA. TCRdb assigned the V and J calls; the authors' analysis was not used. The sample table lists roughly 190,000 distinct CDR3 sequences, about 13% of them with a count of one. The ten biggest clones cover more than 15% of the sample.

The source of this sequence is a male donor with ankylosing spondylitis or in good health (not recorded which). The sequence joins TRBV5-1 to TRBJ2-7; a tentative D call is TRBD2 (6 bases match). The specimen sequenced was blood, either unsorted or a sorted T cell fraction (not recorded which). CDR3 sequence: CASSPLAGSSYEQYF. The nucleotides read TGCGCCAGCAGCCCCCTTGCGGGGAGCTCCTACGAGCAGTACTTC.